This section outlines one T cell receptor beta chain sequence together with its context. What it binds is unknown. Germline CDR1 and CDR2: SNHLY and FYNNEI. V lost 5 bases and J lost 7; bases outside the gene matches: 12. CDR3 length: 16 amino acids. This record comes from a study of cytomegalovirus exposure and HLA in healthy donors. Study results and limitations: Published work reported that the classifier diagnosed cytomegalovirus status with high specificity and sensitivity. Owing to their indistinguishability, certain V segments, notably TRBV6-2 and TRBV6-3, were excluded.

Healthy individuals who donated bone marrow served as the donors. It was with 60 Vbeta and 13 Jbeta primers that the PCR ran. Measured with immunoSEQ multiplex PCR; TCRdb has only the in-frame clones, and not every one. The data show approximately 160,000 clones, 80% to 85% seen once. The sequence came from a human donor in good health. Sequenced sample: PBMCs. The V and J genes are TRBV2 and TRBJ1-4, with 8 bases aligning to TRBD1. The CDR3 reads CASSPRAGGAGEKLFF. The CDR3 region has the DNA TGTGCCAGCAGTCCCCGGGCAGGGGGCGCGGGTGAAAAACTGTTTTTT.